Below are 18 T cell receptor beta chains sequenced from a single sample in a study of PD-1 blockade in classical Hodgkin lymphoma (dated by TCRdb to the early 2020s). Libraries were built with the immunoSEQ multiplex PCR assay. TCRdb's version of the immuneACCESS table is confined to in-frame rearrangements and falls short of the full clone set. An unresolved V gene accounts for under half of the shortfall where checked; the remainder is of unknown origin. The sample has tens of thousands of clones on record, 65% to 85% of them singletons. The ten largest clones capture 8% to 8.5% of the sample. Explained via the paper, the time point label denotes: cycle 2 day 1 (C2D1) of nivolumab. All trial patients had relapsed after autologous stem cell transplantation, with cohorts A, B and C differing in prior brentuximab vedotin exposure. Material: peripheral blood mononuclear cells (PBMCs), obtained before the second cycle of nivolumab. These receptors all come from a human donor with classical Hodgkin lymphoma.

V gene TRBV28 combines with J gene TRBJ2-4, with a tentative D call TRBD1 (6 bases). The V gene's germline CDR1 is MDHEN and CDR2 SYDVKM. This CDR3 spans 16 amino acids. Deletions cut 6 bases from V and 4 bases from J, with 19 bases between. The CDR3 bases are TGTGCCAGCAGACATACAGGGCAAGGCGAGAAAAACATTCAGTACTTC. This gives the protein CASRHTGQGEKNIQYF.

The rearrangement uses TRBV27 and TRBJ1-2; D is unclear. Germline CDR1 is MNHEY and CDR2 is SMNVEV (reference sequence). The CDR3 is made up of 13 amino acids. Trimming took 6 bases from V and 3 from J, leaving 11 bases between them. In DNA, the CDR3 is TGTGCCAGCAGCCAAACCGTTTACTATGGCTACACCTTC. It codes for CASSQTVYYGYTF.

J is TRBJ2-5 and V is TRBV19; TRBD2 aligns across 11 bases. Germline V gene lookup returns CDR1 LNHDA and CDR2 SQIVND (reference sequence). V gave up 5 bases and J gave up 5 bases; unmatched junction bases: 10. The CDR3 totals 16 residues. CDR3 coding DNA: TGTGCCAGTAGTCCAGCTAGCGGGGGGCCCCCGGAGACCCAGTACTTC. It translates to CASSPASGGPPETQYF.

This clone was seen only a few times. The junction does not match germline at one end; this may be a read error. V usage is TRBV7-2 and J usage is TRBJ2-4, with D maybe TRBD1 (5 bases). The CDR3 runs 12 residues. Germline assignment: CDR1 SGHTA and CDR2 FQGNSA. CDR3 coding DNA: TGTGCCAGCAGATACACAGGTGGACCCAGTAACTTC. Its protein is CASRYTGGPSNF.

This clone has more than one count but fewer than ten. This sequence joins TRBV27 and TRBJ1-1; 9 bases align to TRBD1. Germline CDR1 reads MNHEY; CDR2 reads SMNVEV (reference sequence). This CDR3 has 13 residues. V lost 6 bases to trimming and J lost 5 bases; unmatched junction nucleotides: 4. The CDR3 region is CASSPGTGTEAFF. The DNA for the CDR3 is TGTGCCAGCAGCCCCGGGACAGGGACTGAAGCTTTCTTT.

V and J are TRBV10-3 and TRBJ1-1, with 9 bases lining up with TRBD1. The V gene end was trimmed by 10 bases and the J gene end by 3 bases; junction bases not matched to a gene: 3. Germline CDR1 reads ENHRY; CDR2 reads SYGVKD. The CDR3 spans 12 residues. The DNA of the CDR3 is TGTGCCACGGGGACAGGGTACACTGAAGCTTTCTTT. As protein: CATGTGYTEAFF.

The CDR3 region is CASSLVGDSNQPQHF. DNA for the CDR3: TGTGCCAGCAGCTTGGTGGGGGATAGCAATCAGCCCCAGCATTTT. The chain recombines TRBV7-2 with TRBJ1-5, with D possibly matching TRBD1 (5 bases). The CDR3 loop spans 15 amino acids. Per germline, CDR1 SGHTA and CDR2 FQGNSA. Trimming stripped 3 bases from V and 0 bases from J, with 9 bases between. The variable domain in full, completed from reference TRBV7-2 and TRBJ1-5, reads GAGVSQSPSNKVTEKGKDVELRCDPISGHTALYWYRQSLGQGLEFLIYFQGNSAPDKSGLPSDRFSAERTGGSVSTLTIQRTQQEDSAVYLCASSLVGDSNQPQHFGDGTRLSIL.

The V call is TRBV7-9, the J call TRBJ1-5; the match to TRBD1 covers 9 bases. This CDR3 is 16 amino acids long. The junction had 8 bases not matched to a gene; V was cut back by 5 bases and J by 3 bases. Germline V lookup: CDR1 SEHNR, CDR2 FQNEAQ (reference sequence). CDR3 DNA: TGTGCCAGCAGCGGGCCCGGGACAGGGAACAATCAGCCCCAGCATTTT. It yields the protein CASSGPGTGNNQPQHF. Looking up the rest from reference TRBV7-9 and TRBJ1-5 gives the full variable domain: DTGVSQNPRHKITKRGQNVTFRCDPISEHNRLYWYRQTLGQGPEFLTYFQNEAQLEKSRLLSDRFSAERPKGSFSTLEIQRTEQGDSAMYLCASSGPGTGNNQPQHFGDGTRLSIL.

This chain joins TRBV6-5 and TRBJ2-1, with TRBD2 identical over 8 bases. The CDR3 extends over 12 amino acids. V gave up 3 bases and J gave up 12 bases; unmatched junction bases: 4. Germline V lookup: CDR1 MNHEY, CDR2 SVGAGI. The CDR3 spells CASSYRGGGQFF. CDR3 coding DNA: TGTGCCAGCAGTTATCGGGGGGGCGGGCAGTTCTTC.

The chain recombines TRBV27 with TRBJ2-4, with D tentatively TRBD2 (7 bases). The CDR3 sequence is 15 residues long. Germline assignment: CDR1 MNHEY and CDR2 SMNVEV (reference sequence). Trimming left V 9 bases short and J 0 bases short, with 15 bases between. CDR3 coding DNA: TGTGCCAGGGGGGGGGCCGTTCTAGCCAAAAACATTCAGTACTTC. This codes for CARGGAVLAKNIQYF.

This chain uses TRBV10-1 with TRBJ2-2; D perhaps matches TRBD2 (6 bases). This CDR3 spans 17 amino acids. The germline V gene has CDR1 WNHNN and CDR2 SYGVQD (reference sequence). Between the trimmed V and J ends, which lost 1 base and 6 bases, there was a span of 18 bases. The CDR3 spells CASSEFSGGVLAGELFF. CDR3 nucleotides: TGCGCCAGCAGTGAGTTCAGCGGAGGGGTCCTAGCCGGGGAGCTGTTTTTT.

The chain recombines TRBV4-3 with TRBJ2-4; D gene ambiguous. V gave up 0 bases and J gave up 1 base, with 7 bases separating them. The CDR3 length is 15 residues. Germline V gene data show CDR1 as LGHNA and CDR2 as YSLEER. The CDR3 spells CASSQDLRAKNIQYF. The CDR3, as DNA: TGCGCCAGCAGCCAAGATCTCCGGGCCAAAAACATTCAGTACTTC.

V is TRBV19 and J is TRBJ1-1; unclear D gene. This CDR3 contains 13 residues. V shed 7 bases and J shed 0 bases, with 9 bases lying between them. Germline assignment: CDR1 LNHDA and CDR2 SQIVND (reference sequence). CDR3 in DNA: TGTGCCAGTAAAATAAGCATGAACACTGAAGCTTTCTTT. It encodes CASKISMNTEAFF.

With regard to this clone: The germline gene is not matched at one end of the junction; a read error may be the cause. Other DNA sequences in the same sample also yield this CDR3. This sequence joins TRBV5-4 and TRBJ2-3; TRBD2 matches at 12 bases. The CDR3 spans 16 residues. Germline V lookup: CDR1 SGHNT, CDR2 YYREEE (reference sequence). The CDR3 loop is CASSSGTSGRTDTQYF. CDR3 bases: TGCGCCAGCAGCTCAGGGACTAGCGGGCGGACAGATACGCAGTATTTT.

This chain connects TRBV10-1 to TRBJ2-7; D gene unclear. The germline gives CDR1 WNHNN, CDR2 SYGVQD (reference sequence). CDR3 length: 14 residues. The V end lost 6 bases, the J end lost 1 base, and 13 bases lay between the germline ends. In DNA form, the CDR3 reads TGCGCCAGCAGCAAGCAATCCGGGTCCTACGAGCAGTACTTC. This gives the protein CASSKQSGSYEQYF.

The CDR3 region is CASSRVGQGYEQYF. DNA for the CDR3: TGTGCCAGCAGCCGTGTGGGGCAGGGGTACGAGCAGTACTTC. The chain uses TRBV7-9 and TRBJ2-7; TRBD1 might be the D (6 bases). Germline assignment: CDR1 SEHNR and CDR2 FQNEAQ (reference sequence). This CDR3 contains 14 residues. Trimming cost V 5 bases and J 4 bases, with 15 bases left between them.

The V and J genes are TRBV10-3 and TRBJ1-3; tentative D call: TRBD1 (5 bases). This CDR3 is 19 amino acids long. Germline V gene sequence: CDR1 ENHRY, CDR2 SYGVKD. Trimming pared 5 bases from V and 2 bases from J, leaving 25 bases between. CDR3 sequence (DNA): TGTGCCATCAGTCCATCGGACCCCGGGGGGACGATACCTGGAAACACCATATATTTT. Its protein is CAISPSDPGGTIPGNTIYF.

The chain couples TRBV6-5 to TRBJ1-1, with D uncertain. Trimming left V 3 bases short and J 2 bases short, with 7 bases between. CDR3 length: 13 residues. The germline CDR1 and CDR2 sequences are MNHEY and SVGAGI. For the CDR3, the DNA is TGTGCCAGCAGTTATCTCGTCAACACTGAAGCTTTCTTT. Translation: CASSYLVNTEAFF.